What follows are 26 T cell receptor beta chains derived from one specimen sequenced in a study of T-cell reconstitution after alpha-beta-depleted transplantation in children. Preparation of the TCRbeta library used unique molecular identifiers. TCRdb called the PCR reads again in MiXCR, with one record for every CDR3 protein. There are just over 350,000 distinct CDR3 sequences in the sample; 10% to 15% occur only once, and about 4.5% lies in the top ten. Sequencing was performed on PBMCs, taken from the stem cell graft. These receptor sequences come from a human donor who donated a stem cell graft to a child with Fanconi anemia.

This clonotype was detected many times. The gene calls are TRBV29-1 and TRBJ1-2; D is undetermined. Trimming left V 0 bases short and J 9 bases short, with 11 bases between. This CDR3 is 12 amino acids long. Germline-derived CDR1 and CDR2 are SQVTM and ANQGSEA. CDR3 sequence: CSVEDGAGSYTF. The CDR3 DNA reads as TGCAGCGTTGAAGATGGCGCGGGGAGCTACACCTTC.

The sample holds a few counts of this clonotype. The rearrangement links TRBV25-1 to TRBJ1-4; weak D call: TRBD1 (5 bases). The CDR3 is 15 amino acids. CDR1 and CDR2 from the germline V gene are MGHDK and SYGVNS. V lost 3 bases, J lost 2 bases, and 10 bases lay in between. This CDR3 is CASSDLGPTNEKLFF. In DNA, the CDR3 is TGTGCCAGCAGTGATTTGGGACCCACTAATGAAAAACTGTTTTTT.

V usage is TRBV20-1 and J usage is TRBJ1-1, with D hard to call. The CDR3 spans 12 residues. V was shortened by 6 bases and J by 4 bases, with 12 bases between the two germline ends. CDR1 is DFQATT and CDR2 is SNEGSKA in the germline V gene (reference sequence). Here the CDR3 DNA reads TGCAGTGCGGAGGAGGCGGTCACTGAAGCTTTCTTT. Translating gives CSAEEAVTEAFF.

This clonotype was detected ten times or more. Here the CDR3 reads CASNWGVNYNEQFF. DNA of the CDR3: TGTGCCAGCAACTGGGGGGTGAACTACAATGAGCAGTTCTTC. The chain joins TRBV7-9 to TRBJ2-1; tentatively, D is TRBD2 (6 bases). The V end lost 7 bases, the J end lost 3 bases, and 13 bases lay between the germline ends. Germline CDR1 is SEHNR and CDR2 is FQNEAQ (reference sequence). The CDR3 extends over 14 amino acids.

This clonotype was counted at least ten times. The J gene is TRBJ2-5, the V gene TRBV5-1, with a tentative D call TRBD2 (6 bases). Germline CDR1 and CDR2: SGHRS and YFSETQ. This CDR3 has 13 residues. V lost 4 bases, J lost 3 bases, and 10 bases lay in between. CDR3 sequence: CASSRGSKETQYF. The CDR3 nucleotides read TGCGCCAGCAGCCGGGGGTCAAAAGAGACCCAGTACTTC.

The gene calls are TRBV20-1 and TRBJ2-3; D not resolved. The CDR3 length is 10 residues. Germline CDR1 and CDR2: DFQATT and SNEGSKA (reference sequence). Trimming removed 5 bases from V and 7 bases from J, with 7 bases in between. CDR3 in amino acids: CSALDHTQYF. CDR3 nucleotides: TGCAGTGCTCTCGATCATACGCAGTATTTT.

The table lists this clonotype with many counts. The V gene is TRBV28, the J gene TRBJ2-1, with D possibly matching TRBD2 (6 bases). Per germline, CDR1 MDHEN and CDR2 SYDVKM. The germline V and J ends were trimmed by 7 bases and 5 bases, with 18 bases remaining between them. The length of the CDR3 is 15 residues. DNA of the CDR3: TGTGCCAGCAATAAGTTGGGAGCGGGCAACAATGAGCAGTTCTTC. It yields the protein CASNKLGAGNNEQFF.

This rearrangement joins TRBV7-2 to TRBJ2-1, with TRBD2 as a possible D gene (5 bases). CDR3 length: 13 residues. Germline CDR1 and CDR2: SGHTA and FQGNSA. V was clipped by 5 bases and J by 6 bases, with 11 bases between them. CDR3 sequence: CASSRGLFNEQFF. CDR3 coding DNA: TGTGCCAGCAGCCGCGGACTGTTCAATGAGCAGTTCTTC.

This clonotype was seen just once. The chain links TRBV30 to TRBJ1-6; D not certain. This CDR3 spans 13 amino acids. In germline, CDR1 is GTSNPN, CDR2 SVGIG (reference sequence). Trimming removed 0 bases from V and 9 bases from J, with 9 bases in between. The CDR3 nucleotides are TGTGCCTGGAGTGTAAAGGGAACTTCACCCCTCCACTTT. It specifies CAWSVKGTSPLHF. The variable domain in full, completed from reference TRBV30 and TRBJ1-6, reads SQTIHQWPATLVQPVGSPLSLECTVEGTSNPNLYWYRQAAGRGLQLLFYSVGIGQISSEVPQNLSASRPQDRQFILSSKKLLLSDSGFYLCAWSVKGTSPLHFGNGTRLTVT.

This clonotype was detected ten times or more. A junction end diverges from the germline sequence, so it may reflect a read error. The chain recombines TRBV16 with TRBJ1-2; TRBD1 aligns across 8 bases. The length of the CDR3 is 12 residues. From germline, CDR1 is KGHSY and CDR2 FQNENV. CDR3 DNA sequence: TGTGCCAGCAGCCTGACAGGACAGGGCCAGAGCTTC. This translates into CASSLTGQGQSF. The full variable domain, in which reference TRBV16 and TRBJ1-2 provide the parts outside the CDR3, is GEEVAQTPKHLVRGEGQKAKLYCAPIKGHSYVFWYQQVLKNEFKFLISFQNENVFDETGMPKERFSAKCLPNSPCSLEIQATKLEDSAVYFCASSLTGQGQSFGSGTRLTVV.

In its sample, this clonotype was seen many times. V and J are TRBV6-5 and TRBJ1-1; unclear D gene. CDR1 is MNHEY and CDR2 is SVGAGI in the germline V gene. The V gene lost 4 bases and the J gene lost 4 bases, with 16 bases spanning the gap. This CDR3 region has 15 residues. In nucleotides, the CDR3 is TGTGCCAGCAGTTCCCCACAATCCTGGGGCACTGAAGCTTTCTTT. It translates to CASSSPQSWGTEAFF.

There are a few counts of this clonotype. The V gene is TRBV15, the J gene TRBJ1-3; D is perhaps TRBD1 (5 bases). V lost 0 bases to trimming and J lost 1 base, with 7 bases between them. The germline gives CDR1 LNHNV, CDR2 YYDKDF (reference sequence). The length of the CDR3 is 15 residues. This chain's CDR3 is CATSRDQGSGNTIYF. Written as DNA, the CDR3 is TGTGCCACCAGCAGAGATCAGGGATCTGGAAACACCATATATTTT.

This clonotype is labeled as medium-sized (0.01 to 0.1%). The chain uses TRBV15 and TRBJ2-2, with D tentatively TRBD2 (5 bases). From germline, CDR1 is LNHNV and CDR2 YYDKDF (reference sequence). The CDR3 length is 14 residues. V was shortened by 4 bases and J by 3 bases, with 9 bases between the two germline ends. The CDR3 here is CATSNGEDTGELFF. The DNA for the CDR3 is TGTGCCACCAGCAACGGGGAAGACACCGGGGAGCTGTTTTTT.

This clonotype was seen repeatedly, ten times or more. V and J are TRBV20-1 and TRBJ1-4, with 7 bases aligning to TRBD1. J lost 3 bases, V lost 2 bases, and 9 bases had no gene match. CDR1 and CDR2 (germline): DFQATT, SNEGSKA (reference sequence). This CDR3 spans 16 amino acids. As DNA, the CDR3 is TGCAGTGCTAGATCTGGGTCGGGGACAGCTAATGAAAAACTGTTTTTT. Translation: CSARSGSGTANEKLFF.

Many counts were recorded for this clonotype. J is TRBJ1-1 and V is TRBV5-6; tentative D call: TRBD1 (5 bases). Germline CDR1 SGHDT, CDR2 YYEEEE. V was shortened by 3 bases and J by 5 bases, with 11 bases between the two germline ends. The CDR3 runs to 13 residues. The CDR3 DNA reads as TGTGCCAGCAGCTACGGGACGGGGACTGAAGCTTTCTTT. This sequence encodes CASSYGTGTEAFF.

V gene TRBV20-1 combines with J gene TRBJ2-5; TRBD2 aligns across 10 bases. This CDR3 region has 15 residues. The V segment lost 1 base and the J segment 5 bases; nucleotides outside the gene matches: 7. Germline lookup yields CDR1 DFQATT and CDR2 SNEGSKA (reference sequence). CDR3 sequence (DNA): TGCAGTGCTAGAGGGTCTAGCGGGGGTCGGGAGACCCAGTACTTC. Protein product: CSARGSSGGRETQYF.

This clonotype showed up just a few times. The chain has TRBV5-8 and TRBJ1-1, with unresolved D. Deletions cut 5 bases from V and 4 bases from J, with 18 bases between. This CDR3 has 15 amino acids. CDR1 is SGHTS, CDR2 YDEGEE, per germline. The CDR3 spells CASRRSRARSTEAFF. The CDR3 nucleotides read TGTGCCAGCAGGAGATCAAGGGCCAGGAGCACTGAAGCTTTCTTT.

The chain joins TRBV7-9 to TRBJ2-5, with a weak D call TRBD1 (7 bases). The CDR3 has 14 amino acids. Trimming removed 3 bases at V and 5 bases at J, with 13 bases between. Germline values: CDR1 SEHNR, CDR2 FQNEAQ (reference sequence). The CDR3 reads CASSFGGGGETQYF. The CDR3 region has the DNA TGTGCCAGCAGCTTCGGAGGGGGCGGTGAGACCCAGTACTTC.

The rearrangement links TRBV28 to TRBJ2-1; a possible D gene is TRBD2 (5 bases). Looked up from germline, CDR1 is MDHEN and CDR2 is SYDVKM. The V gene lost 5 bases and the J gene lost 8 bases, with 13 bases spanning the gap. CDR3 length equals 13 residues. The CDR3 nucleotides read TGTGCCAGCAGTCCAACGGGGTACGATGAGCAGTTCTTC. Its translation is CASSPTGYDEQFF.

Turning to this clonotype: Sequence at one end of the junction differs from germline and may be a read error. The rearrangement uses TRBV24-1 and TRBJ2-1; 8 bases are shared with TRBD2. The CDR3 covers 17 residues. Germline V gene lookup returns CDR1 KGHDR and CDR2 SFDVKD. The CDR3 loop reads CAASDTSLAGRANEQFF. CDR3 nucleotide sequence: TGTGCCGCCAGTGATACCTCTCTAGCGGGTCGGGCCAATGAGCAGTTCTTC.

This clonotype turned up a few times. This chain joins TRBV12-3 or TRBV12-4 and TRBJ2-7; 9 nucleotides agree with TRBD1. The V gene end was trimmed by 6 bases and the J gene end by 1 base; junction bases not matched to a gene: 4. The length of the CDR3 is 14 residues. The CDR3 DNA is TGTGCCAGCAGGGTACAGGGGGCGTCCTACGAGCAGTACTTC. Protein sequence: CASRVQGASYEQYF.

This clonotype was seen a handful of times. The chain has TRBV6-1 and TRBJ2-2; TRBD1 agrees at 10 bases. There are 16 residues in the CDR3. After removal of 6 bases from V and 4 bases from J, the junction contained 8 bases not matched to a gene. Germline-derived CDR1 and CDR2 are MNHNS and SASEGT. The CDR3 region has the DNA TGTGCCAGCAGGCCAAGACAGGGGGCGGTCACCGGGGAGCTGTTTTTT. Its translation: CASRPRQGAVTGELFF.

This clonotype was recorded many times. The rearrangement uses TRBV7-9 and TRBJ2-1; 9 nucleotides line up with TRBD1. Germline CDR1 SEHNR, CDR2 FQNEAQ (reference sequence). After removal of 5 bases from V and 6 bases from J, the junction contained 2 bases not matched to a gene. The CDR3 spans 13 residues. The DNA for the CDR3 is TGTGCCAGCAGCCTGGGACAGGGCAATGAGCAGTTCTTC. Its translation: CASSLGQGNEQFF.

The V gene is TRBV20-1, the J gene TRBJ2-2; TRBD1 or TRBD2 may be the D gene (5 bases each). Germline values: CDR1 DFQATT, CDR2 SNEGSKA (reference sequence). The CDR3 totals 13 residues. The CDR3 coding sequence is TGCTGTTGTGGGGGAATGGGGACCGGGGAGCTGTTTTTT. This translates into CCCGGMGTGELFF.

CDR3 loop: CASSSSDRGGETQYF. The CDR3, as DNA: TGTGCCAGCAGCTCCTCGGACAGGGGAGGAGAGACCCAGTACTTC. The rearrangement links TRBV13 to TRBJ2-5; 9 bases fit TRBD1. The CDR3 length is 15 residues. Germline V CDR1 and CDR2: PRHDT, FYEKMQ (reference sequence). The J segment lost 4 bases and the V segment lost 4 bases, leaving 7 bases of the junction unmatched.

The rearrangement uses TRBV28 and TRBJ1-2; D is uncertain. There are 11 residues in the CDR3. Looked up from germline, CDR1 is MDHEN and CDR2 is SYDVKM. V was trimmed by 8 bases and J by 2 bases, leaving 6 bases between them. For the CDR3, the DNA is TGTGCCAGCCGACTGAACTATGGCTACACCTTC. Encoded protein: CASRLNYGYTF.